Listed here is a single T cell receptor beta chain. This CDR3 has 15 amino acids. The germline CDR1 and CDR2 sequences are MNHEY and SVGAGI. The V gene lost 4 bases and the J gene lost 7 bases, with 16 bases spanning the gap. This record belongs to a study of blood T cell repertoires in COVID-19. Across the study: Samples came from the United States, Italy and Spain, spanning acute and convalescent COVID-19. From T cells, B-cell-depleted T cells, or PBMCs came the material, which was cDNA or gDNA.

Original methodology: From reference gene primer amplification, estimates of nucleated cell counts were derived. Some clones are missing from TCRdb's copy, which holds only in-frame ones; the method was immunoSEQ multiplex PCR. V and J calls and clone size are copied from that table; D and trimming were computed from the DNA. The sample lists some 290,000 clones, more than 85% occurring once. Sequenced sample: peripheral blood. The TCR sequence derives from a man aged 18 to 30 with active or convalescent COVID-19. The chain carries TRBV6-5 and TRBJ1-4; no reliable D call. CDR3 sequence: CASSFGTPSGEKLFF. In DNA, the CDR3 is TGTGCCAGCAGTTTCGGAACCCCGTCGGGTGAAAAACTGTTTTTT.